A selection of T cell receptor beta chains follows, all from one sample in a study of cytomegalovirus exposure and HLA in healthy donors. Generated by immunoSEQ multiplex PCR, the TCRdb table keeps only in-frame clones and is missing some. The sample records 200,000 to 250,000 clones, approximately 83% being singletons. The sequencing input was PBMCs. These receptors were obtained from a woman aged 25-40 years in good health and CMV-seropositive. Both conserved end residues are part of each CDR3. The D gene is left open where the match is weak. A clone size is listed for some rows: how often the clone was seen (once, few, many), or a class if it is expanded.

v_call	d_call	j_call	clone_size	cdr3_nt	cdr3_aa
TRBV18	NA	TRBJ2-1	NA	TGTGCCAGCTCACCTACAGGACTATTAGGTGAGCAGTTCTTC	CASSPTGLLGEQFF
TRBV20-1	NA	TRBJ1-2	few	TGCAGTGCTAGGGGGACATTCGGCTACACCTTC	CSARGTFGYTF
TRBV28	NA	TRBJ2-2	NA	TGTGCCAGCAGTTCGGGACAAAACACCGGGGAGCTGTTTTTT	CASSSGQNTGELFF
TRBV15	NA	TRBJ2-1	NA	TGTGCCACCAGCAGAGGGCGCCCCGACTCGGCGAGGAATGAGCAGTTCTTC	CATSRGRPDSARNEQFF
TRBV5-1	NA	TRBJ2-7	NA	TGCGCCAGCAGCTTCGATGGCGGCTCCTACGAGCAGTACTTC	CASSFDGGSYEQYF
TRBV6-5	TRBD1	TRBJ1-2	NA	TGTGCCAGCAACCCGGGACAGGGTTCTAACTATGGCTACACCTTC	CASNPGQGSNYGYTF
TRBV6-1	TRBD1	TRBJ1-4	NA	TGTGCCAGCAGGCCGGGACAGAATGAAAAACTGTTTTTT	CASRPGQNEKLFF
TRBV30	NA	TRBJ1-5	NA	TGTGCCTGGAGTAGGGGGGGGTCCCAGCATTTT	CAWSRGGSQHF
TRBV13	NA	TRBJ1-1	NA	TGTGCCAGTAGCGCCGGAGGTTGGGATACTACTGAAGCTTTCTTT	CASSAGGWDTTEAFF
TRBV6-1	NA	TRBJ1-2	few	TGTGCCAGCAGCGCCGGTGGGAGATCCTATGGCTACACCTTC	CASSAGGRSYGYTF
TRBV27	NA	TRBJ1-3	once	TGTGCCAGCAGTTTAAATTGGGCTGGAAACACCATATATTTT	CASSLNWAGNTIYF
TRBV4-1	NA	TRBJ1-3	once	TGCGCCAGCAGCCAAGATCCGGTGGGCGCGTCTGGAAACACCATATATTTT	CASSQDPVGASGNTIYF
TRBV7-2	NA	TRBJ2-7	NA	TGTGCCAGCAGCTTAGAGCAGTACTTC	CASSLEQYF
TRBV29-1	TRBD2	TRBJ2-3	NA	TGCAGCGTTGGATTCCCCGGGAGGAAGACAGATACGCAGTATTTT	CSVGFPGRKTDTQYF
TRBV13	TRBD1	TRBJ2-7	NA	TGTGCCAGCAGCCAGAACAGGGGCCACTTTTCCTACGAGCAGTACTTC	CASSQNRGHFSYEQYF
TRBV28	NA	TRBJ2-4	once	TGTGCCAGCAGTTCCCCGGGGTTTCAGTACTTC	CASSSPGFQYF
TRBV7-3	TRBD1	TRBJ1-2	once	TGTGCCAGCAGCCCGACAGGGGGCAACTATGGCTACACCTTC	CASSPTGGNYGYTF
TRBV11-2	NA	TRBJ2-1	NA	TGTGCCAGCAGCTCCCTCAGGGGAAATGAGCAGTTCTTC	CASSSLRGNEQFF
TRBV7-9	TRBD2	TRBJ2-7	NA	TGTGCCAGCAGCTTGGGTAGCGGGGCCCGTCGGTCGTACTCCTACGAGCAGTACTTC	CASSLGSGARRSYSYEQYF